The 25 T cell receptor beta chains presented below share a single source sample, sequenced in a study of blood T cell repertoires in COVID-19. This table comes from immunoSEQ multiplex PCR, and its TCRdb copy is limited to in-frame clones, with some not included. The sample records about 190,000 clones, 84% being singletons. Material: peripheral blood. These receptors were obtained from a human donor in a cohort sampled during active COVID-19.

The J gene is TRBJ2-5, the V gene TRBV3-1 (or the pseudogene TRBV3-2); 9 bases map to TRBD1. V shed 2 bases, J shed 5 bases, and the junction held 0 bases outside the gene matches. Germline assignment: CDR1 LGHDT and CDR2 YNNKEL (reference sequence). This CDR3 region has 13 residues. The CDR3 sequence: CASSQTGGETQYF. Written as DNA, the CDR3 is TGTGCCAGCAGCCAAACAGGGGGCGAGACCCAGTACTTC.

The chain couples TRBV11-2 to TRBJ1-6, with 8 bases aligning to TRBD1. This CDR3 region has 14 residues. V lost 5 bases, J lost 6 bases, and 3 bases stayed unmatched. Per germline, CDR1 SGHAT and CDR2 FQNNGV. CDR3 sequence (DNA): TGTGCCAGCAGCGCAGGACAGGGTAATTCACCCCTCCACTTT. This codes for CASSAGQGNSPLHF.

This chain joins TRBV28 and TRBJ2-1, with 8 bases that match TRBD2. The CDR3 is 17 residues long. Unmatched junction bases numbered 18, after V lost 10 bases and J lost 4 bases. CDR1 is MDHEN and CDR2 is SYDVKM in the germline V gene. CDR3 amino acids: CATYTIRPGGFYNEQFF. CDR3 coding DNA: TGTGCCACCTACACAATTAGACCGGGAGGGTTTTACAATGAGCAGTTCTTC. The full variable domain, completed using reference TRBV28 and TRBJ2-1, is DVKVTQSSRYLVKRTGEKVFLECVQDMDHENMFWYRQDPGLGLRLIYFSYDVKMKEKGDIPEGYSVSREKKERFSLILESASTNQTSMYLCATYTIRPGGFYNEQFFGPGTRLTVL.

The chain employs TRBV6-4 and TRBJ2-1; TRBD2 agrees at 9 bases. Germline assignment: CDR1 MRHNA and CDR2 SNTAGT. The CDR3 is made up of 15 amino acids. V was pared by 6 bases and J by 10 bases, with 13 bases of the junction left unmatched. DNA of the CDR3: TGTGCCAGCAGCACCGGGACTAGCAGGGGTGAAGAGCAGTTCTTC. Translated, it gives CASSTGTSRGEEQFF.

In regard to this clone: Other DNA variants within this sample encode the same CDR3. CDR3 nucleotides: TGTGCCAGCAGTGAAAGGCGGCTTAACTATGGCTACACCTTC. Residues: CASSERRLNYGYTF. The gene calls are TRBV2 and TRBJ1-2; D not resolved. V dropped 2 bases and J dropped 1 base, with 8 bases sitting between them. This CDR3 spans 14 amino acids. The germline gives CDR1 SNHLY, CDR2 FYNNEI.

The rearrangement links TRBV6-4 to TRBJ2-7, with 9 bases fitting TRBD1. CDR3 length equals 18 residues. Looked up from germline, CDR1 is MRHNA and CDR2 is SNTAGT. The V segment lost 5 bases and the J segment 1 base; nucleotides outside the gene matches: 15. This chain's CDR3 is CASSKETIDRGFSYEQYV. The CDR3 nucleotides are TGTGCCAGCAGTAAGGAGACAATTGACAGGGGGTTTTCCTACGAGCAGTACGTC.

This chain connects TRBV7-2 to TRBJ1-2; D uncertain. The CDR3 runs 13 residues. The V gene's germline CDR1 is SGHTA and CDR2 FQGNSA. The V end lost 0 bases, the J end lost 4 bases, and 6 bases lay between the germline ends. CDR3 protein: CASSLAGRYGYTF. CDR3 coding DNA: TGTGCCAGCAGCTTAGCGGGCCGCTATGGCTACACCTTC.

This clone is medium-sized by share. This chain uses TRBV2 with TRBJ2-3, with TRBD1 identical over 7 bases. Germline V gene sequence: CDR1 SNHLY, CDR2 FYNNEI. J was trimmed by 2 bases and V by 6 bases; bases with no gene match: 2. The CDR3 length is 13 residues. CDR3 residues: CASSGQDTDTQYF. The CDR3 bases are TGTGCCAGCAGCGGACAGGACACAGATACGCAGTATTTT.

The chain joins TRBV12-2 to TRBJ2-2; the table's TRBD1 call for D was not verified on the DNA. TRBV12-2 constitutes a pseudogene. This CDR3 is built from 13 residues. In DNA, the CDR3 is TGTGCAAGTCGACCAGTTCCCATAGGGGAGCTGTTTTTT. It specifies CASRPVPIGELFF.

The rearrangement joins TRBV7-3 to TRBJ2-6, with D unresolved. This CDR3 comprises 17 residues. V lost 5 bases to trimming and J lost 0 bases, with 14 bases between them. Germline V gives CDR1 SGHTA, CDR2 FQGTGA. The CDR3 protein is CASSPLNRNSGANVLTF. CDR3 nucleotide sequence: TGTGCCAGCAGCCCCCTGAACAGAAACTCTGGGGCCAACGTCCTGACTTTC.

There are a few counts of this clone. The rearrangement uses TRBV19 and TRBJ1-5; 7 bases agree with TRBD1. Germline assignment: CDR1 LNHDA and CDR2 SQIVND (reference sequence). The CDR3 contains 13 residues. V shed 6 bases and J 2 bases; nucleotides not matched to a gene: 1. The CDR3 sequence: CASSDRGNQPQHF. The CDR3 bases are TGTGCCAGTAGCGACAGGGGCAATCAGCCCCAGCATTTT.

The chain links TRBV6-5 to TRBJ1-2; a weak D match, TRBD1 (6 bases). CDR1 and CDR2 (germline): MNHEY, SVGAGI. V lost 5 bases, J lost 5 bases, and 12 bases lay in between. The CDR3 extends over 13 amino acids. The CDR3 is CASSNRASYGYTF. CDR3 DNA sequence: TGTGCCAGCAGTAACAGGGCATCGTATGGCTACACCTTC.

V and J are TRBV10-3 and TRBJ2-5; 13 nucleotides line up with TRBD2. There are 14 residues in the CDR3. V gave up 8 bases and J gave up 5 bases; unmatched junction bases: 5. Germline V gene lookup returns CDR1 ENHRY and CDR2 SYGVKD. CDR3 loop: CAIRGTSGTETQYF. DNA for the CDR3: TGTGCCATCCGAGGGACTAGCGGGACCGAGACCCAGTACTTC.

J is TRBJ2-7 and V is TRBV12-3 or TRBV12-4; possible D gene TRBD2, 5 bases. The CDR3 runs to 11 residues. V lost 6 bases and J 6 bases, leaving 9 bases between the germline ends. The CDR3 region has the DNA TGTGCCAGCAGCGACCGGGGCGAGCAGTACTTC. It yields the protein CASSDRGEQYF.

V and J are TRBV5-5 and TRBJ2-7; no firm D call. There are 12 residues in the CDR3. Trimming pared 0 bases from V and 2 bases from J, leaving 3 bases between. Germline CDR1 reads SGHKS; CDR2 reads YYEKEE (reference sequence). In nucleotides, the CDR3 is TGTGCCAGCAGCTTGGCCACCTACGAGCAGTACTTC. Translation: CASSLATYEQYF.

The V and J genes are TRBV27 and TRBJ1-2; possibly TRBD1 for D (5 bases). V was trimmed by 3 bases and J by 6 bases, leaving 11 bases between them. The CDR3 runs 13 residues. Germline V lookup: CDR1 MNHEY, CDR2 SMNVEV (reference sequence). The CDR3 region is CASSFLGGDGYTF. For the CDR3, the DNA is TGTGCCAGCAGTTTCCTCGGGGGAGATGGCTACACCTTC.

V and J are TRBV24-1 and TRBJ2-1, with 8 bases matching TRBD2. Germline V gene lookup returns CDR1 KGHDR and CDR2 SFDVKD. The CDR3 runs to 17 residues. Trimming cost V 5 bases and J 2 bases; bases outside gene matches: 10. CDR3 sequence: CATSALPGRAPYNEQFF. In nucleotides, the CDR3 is TGTGCCACCAGTGCCCTACCCGGGAGGGCCCCCTACAATGAGCAGTTCTTC.

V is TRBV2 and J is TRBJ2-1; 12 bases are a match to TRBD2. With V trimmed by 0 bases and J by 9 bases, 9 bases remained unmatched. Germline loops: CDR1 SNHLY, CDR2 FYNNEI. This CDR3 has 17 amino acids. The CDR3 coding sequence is TGTGCCAGCAGTGAAGCGCTTCGACTAGCGGGAGTTTTTGAGCAGTTCTTC. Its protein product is CASSEALRLAGVFEQFF.

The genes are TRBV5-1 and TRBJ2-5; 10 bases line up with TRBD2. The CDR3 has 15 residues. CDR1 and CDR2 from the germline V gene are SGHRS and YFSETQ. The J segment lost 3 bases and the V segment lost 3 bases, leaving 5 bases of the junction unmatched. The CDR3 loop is CASSSSGTSEETQYF. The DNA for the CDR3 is TGCGCCAGCAGCTCCTCCGGGACTAGCGAAGAGACCCAGTACTTC.

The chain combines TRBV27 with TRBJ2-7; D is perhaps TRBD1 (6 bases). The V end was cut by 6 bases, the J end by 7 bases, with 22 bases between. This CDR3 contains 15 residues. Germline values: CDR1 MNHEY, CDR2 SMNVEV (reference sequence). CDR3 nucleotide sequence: TGTGCCAGCAGGCAAACAGGGATGAGGTTAGGGGAGCAGTACTTC. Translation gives CASRQTGMRLGEQYF.

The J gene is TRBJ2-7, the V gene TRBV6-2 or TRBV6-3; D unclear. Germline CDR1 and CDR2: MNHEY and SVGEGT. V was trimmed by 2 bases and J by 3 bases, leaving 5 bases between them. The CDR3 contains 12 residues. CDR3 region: CASSYRSYEQYF. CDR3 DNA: TGTGCCAGCAGTTACCGTAGCTACGAGCAGTACTTC.

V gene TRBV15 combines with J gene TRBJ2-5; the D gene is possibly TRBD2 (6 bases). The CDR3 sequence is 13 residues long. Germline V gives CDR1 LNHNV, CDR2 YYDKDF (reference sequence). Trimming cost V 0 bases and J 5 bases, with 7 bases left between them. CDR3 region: CATSRDRGETQYF. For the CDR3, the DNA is TGTGCCACCAGCAGAGATCGGGGGGAGACCCAGTACTTC.

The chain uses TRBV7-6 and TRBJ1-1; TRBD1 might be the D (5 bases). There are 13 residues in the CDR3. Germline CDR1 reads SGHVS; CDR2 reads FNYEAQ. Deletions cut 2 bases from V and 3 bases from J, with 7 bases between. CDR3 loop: CASSLTGDTEAFF. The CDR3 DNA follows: TGTGCCAGCAGCTTAACAGGCGACACTGAAGCTTTCTTT. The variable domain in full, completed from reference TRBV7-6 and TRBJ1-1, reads GAGVSQSPRYKVTKRGQDVALRCDPISGHVSLYWYRQALGQGPEFLTYFNYEAQQDKSGLPNDRFSAERPEGSISTLTIQRTEQRDSAMYRCASSLTGDTEAFFGQGTRLTVV.

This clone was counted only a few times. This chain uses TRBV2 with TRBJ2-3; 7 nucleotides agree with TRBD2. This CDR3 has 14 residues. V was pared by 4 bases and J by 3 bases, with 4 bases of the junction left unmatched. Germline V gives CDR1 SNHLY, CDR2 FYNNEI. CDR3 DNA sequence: TGTGCCAGCAGTGTGGGGGGGGAAACAGATACGCAGTATTTT. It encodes CASSVGGETDTQYF. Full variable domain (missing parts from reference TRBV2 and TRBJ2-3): EPEVTQTPSHQVTQMGQEVILRCVPISNHLYFYWYRQILGQKVEFLVSFYNNEISEKSEIFDDQFSVERPDGSNFTLKIRSTKLEDSAMYFCASSVGGETDTQYFGPGTRLTVL.

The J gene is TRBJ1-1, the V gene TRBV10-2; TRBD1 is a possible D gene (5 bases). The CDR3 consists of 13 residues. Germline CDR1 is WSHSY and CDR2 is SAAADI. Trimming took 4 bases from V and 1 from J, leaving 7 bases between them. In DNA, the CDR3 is TGCGCCAGCAGTGCGGGGGGGAACACTGAAGCTTTCTTT. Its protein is CASSAGGNTEAFF.